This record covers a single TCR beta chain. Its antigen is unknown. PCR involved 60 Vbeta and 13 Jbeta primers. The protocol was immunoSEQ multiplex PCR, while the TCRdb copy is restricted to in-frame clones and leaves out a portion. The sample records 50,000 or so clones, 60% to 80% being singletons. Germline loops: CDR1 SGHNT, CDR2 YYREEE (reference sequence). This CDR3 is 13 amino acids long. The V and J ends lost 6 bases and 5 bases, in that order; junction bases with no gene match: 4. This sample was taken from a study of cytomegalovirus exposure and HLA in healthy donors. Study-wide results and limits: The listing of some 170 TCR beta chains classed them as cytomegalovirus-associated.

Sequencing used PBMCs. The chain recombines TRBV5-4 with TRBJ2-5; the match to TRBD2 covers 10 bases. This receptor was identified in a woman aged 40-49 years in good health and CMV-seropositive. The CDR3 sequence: CASMAAGGETQYF. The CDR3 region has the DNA TGTGCCAGCATGGCAGCGGGGGGGGAGACCCAGTACTTC.